These 15 T cell receptor beta chains were sequenced from one sample in a study of a mutant IDH1 vaccine in newly diagnosed glioma. Antigens of these TCRs are unknown. Described time point: week 11, during vaccination. Every single dose of the vaccine, 300 ug of mutant IDH1 20-mer peptide, came with topical imiquimod. The protocol was immunoSEQ multiplex PCR, while the TCRdb copy is restricted to in-frame clones and leaves out a portion. The sample comprises roughly 61,000 clones, 80% of which are singletons, and around 6.5% rests with the top ten. This sample comprised PBMCs, obtained from a glioma patient whose treatment included an IDH1 peptide vaccine. The receptors were gathered from a man aged 50-60 years with glioma.

The chain uses TRBV18 and TRBJ1-5; D gene ambiguous. Germline V gene lookup returns CDR1 KGHSH and CDR2 LQKENI. This CDR3 is built from 14 residues. V was pared by 3 bases and J by 4 bases, with 10 bases between. The CDR3 spells CASSPSPDNQPQHF. CDR3 in DNA: TGTGCCAGCTCACCCTCCCCCGATAATCAGCCCCAGCATTTT.

The chain is built from TRBV7-9 and TRBJ1-6; D is unclear. V lost 1 base and J 9 bases, leaving 4 bases between the germline ends. CDR1 SEHNR and CDR2 FQNEAQ come from the germline V gene (reference sequence). CDR3 size: 12 residues. The CDR3: CASSLDFSPLHF. CDR3 in DNA: TGTGCCAGCAGCTTAGACTTTTCACCCCTCCACTTT.

The rearrangement links TRBV5-4 to TRBJ2-7; D call uncertain. There are 11 residues in the CDR3. Germline V gives CDR1 SGHNT, CDR2 YYREEE (reference sequence). The ends were cut back, 6 bases at V and 7 bases at J, with 11 bases in the middle. CDR3: CASNIGGEQYF. CDR3 nucleotides: TGTGCCAGCAATATTGGTGGGGAGCAGTACTTC.

This clone was seen a handful of times. This chain uses TRBV11-2 with TRBJ2-4; D may be TRBD2 (6 bases). Germline CDR1 reads SGHAT; CDR2 reads FQNNGV. Trimming shortened V by 7 bases and J by 0 bases, and 10 bases separated the two germline ends. The CDR3 covers 14 residues. Written as DNA, the CDR3 is TGTGCCAGCACGCCGGGAGTAGCCAAAAACATTCAGTACTTC. It translates to CASTPGVAKNIQYF.

The chain is built from TRBV7-8 and TRBJ1-5, with D perhaps matching TRBD1 (6 bases). CDR3 size: 14 residues. Trimming took 5 bases from V and 3 from J, leaving 11 bases between them. CDR1 and CDR2 from the germline V gene are SGHVS and FQNEAQ. CDR3 residues: CASSQRGANQPQHF. In DNA form, the CDR3 reads TGTGCCAGCAGCCAAAGGGGGGCCAATCAGCCCCAGCATTTT.

The rearrangement uses TRBV29-1 and TRBJ2-7; 7 bases fit TRBD1. Germline lookup yields CDR1 SQVTM and CDR2 ANQGSEA. The junction had 9 bases not matched to a gene; V was cut back by 3 bases and J by 4 bases. The CDR3 runs 14 residues. In DNA, the CDR3 is TGCAGCGTTGATCTAGGGGGCGATGGGTACGAGCAGTACTTC. Protein sequence: CSVDLGGDGYEQYF.

The CDR3 region is CASSLEGTETQYF. The CDR3 DNA is TGTGCCAGCAGTTTAGAGGGGACGGAGACCCAGTACTTC. The rearrangement uses TRBV27 and TRBJ2-5, with D tentatively TRBD1 or TRBD2 (5 bases each). V shed 2 bases and J shed 5 bases, with 9 bases lying between them. The germline V gene encodes CDR1 MNHEY and CDR2 SMNVEV (reference sequence). The CDR3 runs to 13 residues.

This clone was detected only a few times. V gene TRBV7-2 combines with J gene TRBJ2-3, with TRBD2 identical over 7 bases. Germline assignment: CDR1 SGHTA and CDR2 FQGNSA. This CDR3 contains 18 residues. Trimming took 5 bases from V and 2 from J; bases not matched to a gene: 16. The CDR3 protein is CASSDLGKGLLNTDTQYF. As DNA, the CDR3 is TGTGCCAGCAGCGATCTGGGAAAGGGACTATTGAACACAGATACGCAGTATTTT.

V is TRBV9 and J is TRBJ1-5; D is ambiguous. The CDR3 extends over 16 amino acids. The germline gives CDR1 SGDLS, CDR2 YYNGEE. The V end lost 4 bases, the J end lost 0 bases, and 14 bases lay between the germline ends. CDR3 coding DNA: TGTGCCAGCAGCCCAGGAGAGGGATATAGCAATCAGCCCCAGCATTTT. It specifies CASSPGEGYSNQPQHF.

This clone was picked up a small number of times. The rearrangement uses TRBV10-3 and TRBJ2-5; D uncertain. Trimming stripped 6 bases from V and 4 bases from J, with 9 bases between. The CDR3 covers 12 residues. Germline CDR1 reads ENHRY; CDR2 reads SYGVKD. The CDR3 loop is CAIRAELETQYF. For the CDR3, the DNA is TGTGCCATCAGGGCCGAGTTAGAGACCCAGTACTTC.

The chain employs TRBV5-5 and TRBJ2-1; possible D gene TRBD2, 5 bases. The germline V gene has CDR1 SGHKS and CDR2 YYEKEE (reference sequence). The CDR3 is made up of 18 amino acids. Trimming stripped 4 bases from V and 0 bases from J, with 20 bases between. This CDR3 is CASSPGWISGYSYNEQFF. Written as DNA, the CDR3 is TGTGCCAGCAGCCCCGGTTGGATTTCGGGGTACTCCTACAATGAGCAGTTCTTC.

Comments on this clone: Germline is not matched at one junction end, which may reflect a read error. V usage is TRBV2 and J usage is TRBJ1-4; 8 bases agree with TRBD1. There are 14 residues in the CDR3. CDR1 and CDR2 (germline): SNHLY, FYNNEI. The CDR3: CASREGQGGEKLFF. CDR3 sequence (DNA): TGTGCCAGCAGGGAAGGACAGGGCGGAGAAAAACTGTTTTTT.

The chain has TRBV6-1 and TRBJ2-3; D is possibly TRBD1 (6 bases). The V and J ends lost 8 bases and 2 bases respectively, with 14 bases between them. CDR3 length equals 14 residues. Germline V CDR1 and CDR2: MNHNS, SASEGT. The CDR3 coding sequence is TGTGCCAGCTCTGCAGGGGATGCCACAGATACGCAGTATTTT. The encoded protein is CASSAGDATDTQYF.

The V and J genes are TRBV2 and TRBJ1-1; D possibly corresponds to TRBD1 (6 bases). The ends were cut back, 8 bases at V and 4 bases at J, with 14 bases in the middle. This CDR3 comprises 13 residues. The germline V gene encodes CDR1 SNHLY and CDR2 FYNNEI. CDR3 sequence reads: CASSRTAITEAFF. CDR3 nucleotide sequence: TGTGCCAGCTCTCGGACAGCGATCACTGAAGCTTTCTTT.

On this clone: One end of the junction does not line up with germline, which may come from a read error. This chain joins TRBV4-3 and TRBJ2-3; TRBD2 aligns across 8 bases. The germline V gene has CDR1 LGHNA and CDR2 YSLEER. The CDR3 runs to 17 residues. The CDR3 reads CAGSQGVAGSSTDTQYF. Written as DNA, the CDR3 is TGCGCCGGCAGCCAAGGAGTAGCGGGGTCTAGCACAGATACGCAGTATTTT.